Following are 9 T cell receptor beta chains from one sample sequenced in a study of radiation and T cells in renal cell carcinoma. Documented time point: baseline pretreatment blood. Treatment of the sample: 15 Gy SBRT to primary tumor, nephrectomy 4 weeks later. Some clones are missing from TCRdb's copy, which holds only in-frame ones; the method was immunoSEQ multiplex PCR. The profile shows around 94,000 clones, 75% to 90% of them singletons. The sample in question was blood, obtained from a patient whose treatment included radiotherapy and nephrectomy. Every receptor here comes from a man in his fifties or sixties with renal cell carcinoma.

This sequence joins TRBV10-2 and TRBJ1-1, with D unclear. The germline gives CDR1 WSHSY, CDR2 SAAADI. The CDR3 spans 14 residues. Trimming pared 6 bases from V and 5 bases from J, leaving 16 bases between. CDR3 amino acids: CASRGWQLRTEAFF. The CDR3 nucleotides read TGCGCCAGCAGGGGCTGGCAACTAAGGACTGAAGCTTTCTTT.

This clone appeared once. The chain carries TRBV7-9 and TRBJ1-1; tentatively, D is TRBD1 (5 bases). Germline V CDR1 and CDR2: SEHNR, FQNEAQ (reference sequence). The CDR3 has 14 amino acids. Deletions cut 5 bases from V and 4 bases from J, with 14 bases between. CDR3 coding DNA: TGTGCCAGCAGCCAAAAACGGGGCGGCACTGAAGCTTTCTTT. It yields the protein CASSQKRGGTEAFF.

This clone was observed a few times. The chain combines TRBV5-1 with TRBJ1-1; weak D call: TRBD1 (6 bases). Germline V lookup: CDR1 SGHRS, CDR2 YFSETQ. Trimming shortened V by 5 bases and J by 5 bases, and 13 bases separated the two germline ends. The CDR3 extends over 13 amino acids. The CDR3 loop reads CASSSGGPTEAFF. CDR3 DNA: TGCGCCAGCAGTAGTGGGGGGCCAACTGAAGCTTTCTTT.

The chain has TRBV18 and TRBJ1-3; tentatively, D is TRBD1 (6 bases). Trimming removed 1 base from V and 0 bases from J, with 13 bases in between. The CDR3 sequence is 17 residues long. Germline-derived CDR1 and CDR2 are KGHSH and LQKENI. DNA of the CDR3: TGTGCCAGCTCACCACTGTCTTCAGGGGACTCTGGAAACACCATATATTTT. Encoded protein: CASSPLSSGDSGNTIYF. The full variable domain, rest sourced from reference TRBV18 and TRBJ1-3, is NAGVMQNPRHLVRRRGQEARLRCSPMKGHSHVYWYRQLPEEGLKFMVYLQKENIIDESGMPKERFSAEFPKEGPSILRIQQVVRGDSAAYFCASSPLSSGDSGNTIYFGEGSWLTVV.

V usage is TRBV4-3 and J usage is TRBJ1-6, with D perhaps TRBD1 (5 bases). Germline CDR1 and CDR2: LGHNA and YSLEER. The CDR3 is made up of 17 amino acids. With 0 bases removed from V and 5 bases from J, the gap between germline ends came to 14 bases. CDR3 loop: CASSQDLVRQNNSPLHF. CDR3 DNA sequence: TGCGCCAGCAGCCAAGATCTAGTTAGACAGAATAATTCACCCCTCCACTTT.

The rearrangement links TRBV6-1 to TRBJ1-4; D gene unclear. Deletions cut 3 bases from V and 0 bases from J, with 20 bases between. The length of the CDR3 is 19 residues. CDR1 and CDR2 from the germline V gene are MNHNS and SASEGT. DNA of the CDR3: TGTGCCAGCAGTGACGGGCTCGGGGTTTACTCCCCAACTAATGAAAAACTGTTTTTT. It is translated as CASSDGLGVYSPTNEKLFF.

The J gene is TRBJ1-2, the V gene TRBV7-8; D might be TRBD1 (6 bases). Between the trimmed V and J ends, which lost 4 bases and 5 bases, there was a span of 11 bases. The germline V gene encodes CDR1 SGHVS and CDR2 FQNEAQ. CDR3 size: 13 residues. The CDR3 sequence is CASSYDRSYGYTF. In nucleotides, the CDR3 is TGTGCCAGCAGCTATGACAGGTCTTATGGCTACACCTTC.

This clone is a singleton in its sample. The rearrangement joins TRBV9 to TRBJ2-5; D possibly matches TRBD1 or TRBD2 (6 bases each). In germline, CDR1 is SGDLS, CDR2 YYNGEE. The CDR3 contains 14 residues. Trimming removed 4 bases at V and 5 bases at J, with 15 bases between. This CDR3 is CASSRFWGAETQYF. For the CDR3, the DNA is TGTGCCAGCAGCCGATTCTGGGGGGCGGAGACCCAGTACTTC.

J is TRBJ2-7 and V is TRBV18, with 7 bases matching TRBD2. Trimming at V came to 6 bases and at J to 7 bases, leaving 15 bases not matched to a gene. CDR1 is KGHSH, CDR2 LQKENI, per germline. The CDR3 contains 15 residues. CDR3 nucleotides: TGTGCCAGCTCGAGACAGCGGGATTCCGACCGGGAGCAGTACTTC. Its protein product is CASSRQRDSDREQYF.